A selection of T cell receptor beta chains follows, all from one sample in a study of neurological immune-mediated disorders. TCRdb recomputed calls from the 5' RACE reads with MiXCR, one row per CDR3 protein. The table lists tens of thousands of distinct CDR3 sequences, less than 15% of them singletons, with roughly 6.8% in the top ten. The sample consisted of PBMCs. The receptor set was obtained from a woman between 50 and 59 years old in good health. Both conserved end residues are part of each CDR3. Each record gives: J gene, V gene, D gene, clone size, CDR3 protein, CDR3 DNA. The D gene is left open where the match is weak. Only some rows state a clone size, as once, few, many or a class for expanded clones.

>TRBJ1-2|TRBV20-1|TRBD1|NA
CSAIRNLAGGYGYTF
TGCAGTGCCATCAGAAACCTCGCAGGGGGCTATGGCTACACCTTC
>TRBJ1-1|TRBV5-1|NA|many
CASSLRPGDTTEAFF
TGCGCCAGCAGCTTGCGGCCCGGGGACACCACTGAAGCTTTCTTT
>TRBJ1-2|TRBV29-1|NA|many
CSVGGTGPRTGYGYTF
TGCAGCGTTGGGGGAACAGGGCCACGGACGGGCTATGGCTACACCTTC
>TRBJ1-4|TRBV3-1|NA|many
CASTWGTNEKLFF
TGTGCCAGCACCTGGGGGACGAATGAAAAACTGTTTTTT
>TRBJ2-7|TRBV7-2|NA|many
CASAGFRAPEQYF
TGTGCCAGCGCCGGATTCCGGGCCCCCGAGCAGTACTTC
>TRBJ2-7|TRBV20-1|NA|many
CSARDTIAGNTYEQYF
TGCAGTGCTAGAGATACGATCGCAGGGAACACCTACGAGCAGTACTTC
>TRBJ1-2|TRBV5-1|NA|many
CASSLRGDLQGYGYTF
TGCGCCAGCAGCCTGCGGGGGGACCTTCAGGGCTATGGCTACACCTTC
>TRBJ2-3|TRBV3-1|TRBD1|many
CASSQMDRRDTQYF
TGTGCCAGCAGCCAAATGGACAGGAGAGATACGCAGTATTTT
>TRBJ1-1|TRBV7-2|NA|many
CASSSRPGDNTEAFF
TGTGCCAGCAGCTCCCGTCCGGGGGATAACACTGAAGCTTTCTTT
>TRBJ2-3|TRBV5-1|NA|many
CASSFRQGADTQYF
TGCGCCAGCAGCTTCCGTCAAGGCGCAGATACGCAGTATTTT
>TRBJ1-5|TRBV28|NA|many
CASSFSNQPQHF
TGTGCCAGCAGTTTCAGCAATCAGCCCCAGCATTTT
>TRBJ2-2|TRBV7-3|TRBD2|many
CASSYSGTSTRELFF
TGTGCCAGCAGCTATAGCGGGACTAGCACCCGGGAGCTGTTTTTT
>TRBJ1-1|TRBV20-1|NA|NA
CSASPITIVWDTEAFF
TGCAGTGCTAGTCCGATTACTATTGTTTGGGACACTGAAGCTTTCTTT
>TRBJ2-1|TRBV29-1|TRBD1|many
CSVWWGTGSEQFF
TGCAGCGTTTGGTGGGGGACAGGCAGCGAGCAGTTCTTC
>TRBJ2-3|TRBV5-1|TRBD2|many
CASSLAPAGGTTDTQYF
TGCGCCAGCAGCTTGGCCCCAGCGGGAGGCACAACAGATACGCAGTATTTT
>TRBJ2-7|TRBV5-6|NA|NA
CASSQRRSSYEQYF
TGTGCCAGCAGCCAGCGACGGAGCTCCTACGAGCAGTACTTC
>TRBJ2-5|TRBV20-1|TRBD2|few
CSARLTSGRETQYF
TGCAGTGCTAGGTTGACTAGCGGGAGAGAGACCCAGTACTTC
>TRBJ2-2|TRBV29-1|TRBD1|many
CSVKSGTDFLGELFF
TGCAGCGTCAAATCCGGGACAGACTTTTTGGGGGAGCTGTTTTTT
>TRBJ2-1|TRBV20-1|NA|many
CSASTRGRGDEQFF
TGCAGTGCTAGCACTCGGGGGCGCGGGGATGAGCAGTTCTTC
>TRBJ2-1|TRBV5-5|NA|many
CASSLDANSYNEQFF
TGTGCCAGCAGCTTGGATGCTAACTCCTACAATGAGCAGTTCTTC
>TRBJ2-5|TRBV29-1|NA|many
CSVGSFQQGTQYF
TGCAGCGTTGGCAGTTTCCAGCAAGGGACCCAGTACTTC
>TRBJ2-3|TRBV3-1|TRBD2|many
CASSHSGRRTDTQYF
TGTGCCAGCAGCCATAGCGGGAGGCGCACAGATACGCAGTATTTT
>TRBJ2-2|TRBV5-1|NA|many
CASSVPQGSTGELFF
TGCGCCAGCAGCGTACCCCAGGGGTCCACCGGGGAGCTGTTTTTT
>TRBJ1-1|TRBV20-1|NA|many
CSAQPGPMNTEAFF
TGCAGTGCCCAACCGGGACCGATGAACACTGAAGCTTTCTTT
>TRBJ1-1|TRBV14|TRBD1|NA
CASRVQGALNTEAFF
TGTGCCAGCAGAGTACAGGGGGCCCTGAACACTGAAGCTTTCTTT
>TRBJ2-3|TRBV5-1|NA|many
CASSLEVVASTDTQYF
TGCGCCAGCAGCTTGGAAGTCGTCGCCAGCACAGATACGCAGTATTTT
>TRBJ1-5|TRBV20-1|TRBD1|many
CSAQGQGNQPQHF
TGCAGTGCCCAGGGACAGGGCAACCAGCCCCAGCATTTT
>TRBJ1-1|TRBV7-8|NA|many
CASSPILGGTEAFF
TGTGCCAGCAGCCCGATCCTGGGGGGCACTGAAGCTTTCTTT
>TRBJ2-1|TRBV5-1|TRBD2|many
CASSSGIAGKNEQFF
TGCGCCAGCAGTTCCGGGATAGCGGGAAAGAATGAGCAGTTCTTC
>TRBJ1-2|TRBV5-1|NA|many
CASSAPLGAPYGYTF
TGCGCCAGCAGCGCGCCCCTAGGGGCGCCTTATGGCTACACCTTC
>TRBJ1-1|TRBV28|NA|many
CASSNQGARGTEAFF
TGTGCCAGCAGCAACCAAGGGGCCCGGGGGACTGAAGCTTTCTTT
>TRBJ2-7|TRBV5-1|NA|many
CASSLPSSYEQYF
TGCGCCAGCAGCTTGCCTAGCTCCTACGAGCAGTACTTC
>TRBJ1-1|TRBV7-2|NA|many
CASSLRGRNTEAFF
TGTGCCAGCAGCTTAAGGGGGAGGAACACTGAAGCTTTCTTT
>TRBJ2-1|TRBV6-5|TRBD2|many
CASLTLSGGGYNEQFF
TGTGCCAGCCTAACCCTTAGCGGGGGAGGTTACAATGAGCAGTTCTTC
>TRBJ2-7|TRBV4-2|TRBD2|many
CASRHGTSGVQYF
TGTGCCAGCAGACACGGGACTAGCGGGGTGCAGTACTTC
>TRBJ1-1|TRBV20-1|NA|NA
CSARTSRRGTKAFF
TGCAGTGCTAGAACCTCCAGGAGAGGGACTAAAGCTTTCTTT
>TRBJ2-7|TRBV7-9|NA|many
CASSLAGQYEQYF
TGTGCCAGCAGCTTAGCGGGGCAGTACGAGCAGTACTTC
>TRBJ2-7|TRBV5-1|NA|many
CASSLGQGGPYEQYF
TGCGCCAGCAGCTTGGGACAGGGAGGCCCCTACGAGCAGTACTTC
>TRBJ1-5|TRBV12-3/TRBV12-4|NA|many
CASTQGGSNQPQHF
TGTGCCAGCACCCAAGGGGGTAGCAATCAGCCCCAGCATTTT
>TRBJ2-3|TRBV5-1|TRBD2|many
CASSFGLAAWDTQYF
TGCGCCAGCAGCTTCGGACTAGCGGCCTGGGATACGCAGTATTTT
>TRBJ2-1|TRBV28|NA|many
CASTPSGGREYNEQFF
TGTGCCAGCACCCCTTCCGGAGGACGAGAGTACAATGAGCAGTTCTTC
>TRBJ1-6|TRBV3-1|NA|many
CASSQLQGSPLHF
TGTGCCAGCAGCCAATTACAAGGGTCACCCCTCCACTTT
>TRBJ1-1|TRBV9|NA|many
CASSVRDNTEAFF
TGTGCCAGCAGCGTCCGGGACAACACTGAAGCTTTCTTT
>TRBJ2-6|TRBV7-2|TRBD2|many
CASSPRLAGGRGANVLTF
TGTGCCAGCAGCCCCAGACTAGCGGGGGGGCGGGGGGCCAACGTCCTGACTTTC
>TRBJ1-1|TRBV5-1|NA|many
CASSLDSTENTEAFF
TGCGCCAGCAGCTTGGACTCCACAGAGAACACTGAAGCTTTCTTT
>TRBJ2-7|TRBV5-6|TRBD2|NA
CAISLLGATSGGASYEQYF
TGTGCCATCAGCCTCCTAGGTGCGACTAGCGGGGGGGCCTCCTACGAGCAGTACTTC
>TRBJ2-3|TRBV29-1|NA|NA
CSVEDPGTDTQYF
TGCAGCGTTGAAGATCCGGGCACAGATACGCAGTATTTT
>TRBJ2-3|TRBV28|TRBD2|many
CASALAGDSDTQYF
TGTGCCAGCGCACTAGCGGGAGACTCAGATACGCAGTATTTT
>TRBJ1-2|TRBV5-1|NA|many
CASSLGPLDYGYTF
TGCGCCAGCAGCTTGGGTCCGCTCGACTATGGCTACACCTTC
>TRBJ1-3|TRBV6-5|TRBD1|NA
CASSLTGVISGNTIYF
TGTGCCAGCAGCTTGACAGGGGTCATCTCTGGAAACACCATATATTTT
>TRBJ2-1|TRBV6-2/TRBV6-3|NA|NA
CATHRDSYNEQFF
TGTGCCACCCACAGGGATTCCTACAATGAGCAGTTCTTC
>TRBJ2-5|TRBV7-2|TRBD1|NA
CASSPDRGRETQYF
TGTGCCAGCAGCCCCGACAGGGGGCGAGAGACCCAGTACTTC
>TRBJ2-7|TRBV6-2/TRBV6-3|NA|many
CASSPLSSYEQYF
TGTGCCAGCAGCCCCCTCAGCTCCTACGAGCAGTACTTC